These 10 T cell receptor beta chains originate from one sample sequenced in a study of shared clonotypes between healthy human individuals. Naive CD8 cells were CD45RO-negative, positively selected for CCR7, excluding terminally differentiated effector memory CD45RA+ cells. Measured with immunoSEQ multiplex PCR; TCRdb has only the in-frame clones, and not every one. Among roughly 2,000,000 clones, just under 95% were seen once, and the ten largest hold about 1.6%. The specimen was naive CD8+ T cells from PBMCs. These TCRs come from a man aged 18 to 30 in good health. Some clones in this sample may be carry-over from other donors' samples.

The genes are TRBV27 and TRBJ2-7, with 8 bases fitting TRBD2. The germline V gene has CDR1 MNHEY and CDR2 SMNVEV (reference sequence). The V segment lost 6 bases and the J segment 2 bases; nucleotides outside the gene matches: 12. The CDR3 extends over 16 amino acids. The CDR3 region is CASRWKGLARPYEQYF. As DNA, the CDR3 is TGTGCCAGCAGATGGAAAGGACTAGCTAGACCCTACGAGCAGTACTTC.

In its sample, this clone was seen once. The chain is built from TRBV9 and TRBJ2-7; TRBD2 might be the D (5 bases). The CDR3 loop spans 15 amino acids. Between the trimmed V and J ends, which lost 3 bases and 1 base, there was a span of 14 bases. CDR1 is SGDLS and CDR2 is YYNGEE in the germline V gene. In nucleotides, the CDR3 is TGTGCCAGCAGCGGCCCGGACTCGGCTTCCTACGAGCAGTACTTC. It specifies CASSGPDSASYEQYF.

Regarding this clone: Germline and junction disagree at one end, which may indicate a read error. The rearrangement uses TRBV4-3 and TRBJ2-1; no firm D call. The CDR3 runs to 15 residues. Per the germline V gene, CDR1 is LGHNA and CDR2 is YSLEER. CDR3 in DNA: TGCGCCAGTAGCCGGACGGGCGGCTCCTACAATGAGCAGTTCTTC. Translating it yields CASSRTGGSYNEQFF.

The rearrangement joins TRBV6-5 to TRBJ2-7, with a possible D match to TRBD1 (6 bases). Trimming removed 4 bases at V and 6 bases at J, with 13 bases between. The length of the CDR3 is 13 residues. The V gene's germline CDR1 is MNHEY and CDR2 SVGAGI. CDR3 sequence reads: CASSSQGLSEQYF. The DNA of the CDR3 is TGTGCCAGCAGTTCACAGGGCCTAAGCGAGCAGTACTTC.

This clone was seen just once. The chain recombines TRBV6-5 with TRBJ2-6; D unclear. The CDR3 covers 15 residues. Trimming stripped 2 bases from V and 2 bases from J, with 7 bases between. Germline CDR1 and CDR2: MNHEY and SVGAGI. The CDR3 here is CASSYRVAGANVLTF. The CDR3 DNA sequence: TGTGCCAGCAGTTACCGGGTAGCTGGGGCCAACGTCCTGACTTTC.

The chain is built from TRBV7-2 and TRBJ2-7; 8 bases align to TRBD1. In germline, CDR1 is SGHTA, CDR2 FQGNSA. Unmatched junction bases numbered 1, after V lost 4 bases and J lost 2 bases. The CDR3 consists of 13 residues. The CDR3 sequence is CASSWGQAYEQYF. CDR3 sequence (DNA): TGTGCCAGCAGCTGGGGACAGGCCTACGAGCAGTACTTC.

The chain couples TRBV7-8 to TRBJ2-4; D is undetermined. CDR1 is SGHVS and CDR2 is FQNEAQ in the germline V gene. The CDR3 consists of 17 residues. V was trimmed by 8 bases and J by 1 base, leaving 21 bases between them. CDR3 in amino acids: CASPRARSSEAKNIQYF. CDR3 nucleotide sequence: TGTGCCAGCCCTCGGGCCCGAAGCTCCGAGGCCAAAAACATTCAGTACTTC.

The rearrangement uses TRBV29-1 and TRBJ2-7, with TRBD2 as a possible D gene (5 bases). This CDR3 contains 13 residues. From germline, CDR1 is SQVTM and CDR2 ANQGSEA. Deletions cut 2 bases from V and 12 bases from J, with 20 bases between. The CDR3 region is CSVEYPSSPVLYF. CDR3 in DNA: TGCAGCGTTGAATATCCTAGCTCCCCCGTTCTGTACTTC.

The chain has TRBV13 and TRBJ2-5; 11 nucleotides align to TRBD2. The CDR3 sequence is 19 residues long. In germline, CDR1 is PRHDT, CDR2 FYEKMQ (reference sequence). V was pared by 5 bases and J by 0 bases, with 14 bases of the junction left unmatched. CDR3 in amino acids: CASSLFTSGGATHQETQYF. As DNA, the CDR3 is TGTGCCAGCAGCCTCTTCACTAGCGGGGGTGCTACCCACCAAGAGACCCAGTACTTC.

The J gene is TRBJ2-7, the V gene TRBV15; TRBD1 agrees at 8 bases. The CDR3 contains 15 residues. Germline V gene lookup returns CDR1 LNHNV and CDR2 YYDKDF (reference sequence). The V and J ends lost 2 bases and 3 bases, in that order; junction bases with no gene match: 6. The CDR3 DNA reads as TGTGCCACCAGCAGACCTGACAGGGGCGGCTACGAGCAGTACTTC. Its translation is CATSRPDRGGYEQYF.